This T cell receptor (beta chain) appears in the sequencing data of a study of neurological immune-mediated disorders. General study points: TCR clonal expansion peaked in HTLV-1-associated myelopathy patients and was lowest in multiple sclerosis patients.

The CDR3 runs to 15 residues. The germline V gene has CDR1 SGHRS and CDR2 YFSETQ. V was clipped by 0 bases and J by 5 bases, with 14 bases between them. 5'RACE employing 10-nucleotide random UMIs yielded the cDNA. TCRdb re-analysed the 5' RACE reads in MiXCR, keeping a single row per CDR3 protein. The sample has 84,000 or so distinct CDR3 sequences; approximately 10% are singletons. This clonotype was counted ten times or more. Its antigen is not known. Unsorted libraries were prepared from 2 million PBMCs held at -80 C. The clonotype was recovered from a middle-aged man in good health. The sequenced sample was PBMCs. The rearrangement uses TRBV5-1 and TRBJ1-2; TRBD1 might be the D (6 bases). DNA for the CDR3: TGCGCCAGCAGCTTGGTCAGGGGCTCTGTTTATGGCTACACCTTC. Residues: CASSLVRGSVYGYTF.